These T cell receptor beta chains were read from a single sample in a study of CD8+ T cells in alopecia areata. Clones were read by immunoSEQ multiplex PCR, and TCRdb kept only the in-frame ones, dropping some. The table records some 42,000 clones, around nine tenths of them present only once. The input for sequencing was CD8+ T cells sorted from blood, taken at week 24, from a patient treated with tofacitinib. The receptors originated from a human donor with alopecia areata. The CDR3 runs from the conserved cysteine through the conserved F or W. The D gene is left open where the match is weak. Clone size is given for some rows only: seen once, a few or many times, or a class if the clone is expanded.

v_call	j_call	d_call	clone_size	cdr3_nt	cdr3_aa
TRBV27	TRBJ2-2	NA	NA	TGTGCCAGCAGTTTACTCTACACCGGGGAGCTGTTTTTT	CASSLLYTGELFF
TRBV7-2	TRBJ2-7	NA	NA	TGTGCCAGCAGCCAAGGACTGATGGTGGACGAGCAGTACTTC	CASSQGLMVDEQYF
TRBV7-2	TRBJ2-7	NA	once	TGTGCCAGCAGCCGCCGGGACAATGCCTACGAGCAGTACTTC	CASSRRDNAYEQYF
TRBV19	TRBJ2-5	TRBD1	NA	TGTGCCAGTAGTATGGACAGGGGGGAGACCCAGTACTTC	CASSMDRGETQYF
TRBV28	TRBJ2-1	NA	few	TGTGCCAGCAGTTTACTGGGAAACTCCTACAATGAGCAGTTCTTC	CASSLLGNSYNEQFF
TRBV7-9	TRBJ2-2	NA	NA	TGTGCCAGCAGCTTAGGGGTAGCCGACGCCGGGGAGCTGTTTTTT	CASSLGVADAGELFF
TRBV7-3	TRBJ2-3	NA	NA	TGTGCCAGCAGCCCAGGGGGGGGCTCGGGTACGCAGTATTTT	CASSPGGGSGTQYF
TRBV6-5	TRBJ2-1	NA	once	TGTGCCAGCACCCCATCACAGGGATGGGGCAATGAGCAGTTCTTC	CASTPSQGWGNEQFF
TRBV29-1	TRBJ2-7	TRBD2	NA	TGCAGCGTTGAAACCGGGCGGGGGGCCGTTTCCTACGAGCAGTACTTC	CSVETGRGAVSYEQYF
TRBV4-1	TRBJ2-2	NA	NA	TGCGCCAGCAGCCCCCTCGAGGGATATAACACCGGGGAGCTGTTTTTT	CASSPLEGYNTGELFF
TRBV7-9	TRBJ2-3	NA	NA	TGTGCCAGCAGCTGGGTGGAAGATACGCAGTATTTT	CASSWVEDTQYF
TRBV19	TRBJ1-1	TRBD1	once	TGTGCCAGTGCGCAGGGGGTGGCTGAAGCTTTCTTT	CASAQGVAEAFF
TRBV27	TRBJ2-2	NA	NA	TGTGCCAGCGGGCCGGTGGGGGGCGGGGAGCTGTTTTTT	CASGPVGGGELFF
TRBV11-2	TRBJ2-7	NA	NA	TGTGCCAGCAGCTTAGGGGCGAACAGCGTTAGGGACTACGAGCAGTACTTC	CASSLGANSVRDYEQYF
TRBV6-5	TRBJ2-7	NA	NA	TGTGCCAGCAGTGAAGGGGACACCTCCTACGAGCAGTACTTC	CASSEGDTSYEQYF
TRBV28	TRBJ2-1	TRBD1	NA	TGTGCCAGCAGTTTAGATACAGGGGAAGGCCACAATGAGCAGTTCTTC	CASSLDTGEGHNEQFF
TRBV27	TRBJ2-7	NA	NA	TGTGCCAGCAGTTTGGATCTCTCCTACGAGCAGTACTTC	CASSLDLSYEQYF
TRBV7-8	TRBJ2-3	TRBD1	NA	TGTGCCAGCAGCTTAGCGACAGGGACCGGCACAGATACGCAGTATTTT	CASSLATGTGTDTQYF
TRBV7-3	TRBJ2-1	NA	NA	TGTGCCAGCAGACCGAATTGGGGCAGGGACACCTACAATGAGCAGTTCTTC	CASRPNWGRDTYNEQFF
TRBV7-6	TRBJ2-7	NA	NA	TGTGCCAGCAGCCCCGGTTCCTACGAGCAGTACTTC	CASSPGSYEQYF
TRBV28	TRBJ2-1	NA	once	TGTGCCAGCAACCTGGGTGGGGGGCCCTACAATGAGCAGTTCTTC	CASNLGGGPYNEQFF
TRBV29-1	TRBJ2-3	NA	NA	TGCAGCGTTGAAGGCACAGATACGCAGTATTTT	CSVEGTDTQYF
TRBV7-9	TRBJ2-5	TRBD2	NA	TGTGCCAGCAGCTTGCCCGGGACTAGAACTTGGCCCCAGTACTTC	CASSLPGTRTWPQYF
TRBV28	TRBJ2-7	NA	NA	TGTGCCAGCGGGGACACCTCCTACGAGCAGTACTTC	CASGDTSYEQYF
TRBV5-1	TRBJ2-3	NA	NA	TGCGCCAGCAGCTTAGAGAACACAGATACGCAGTATTTT	CASSLENTDTQYF
TRBV2	TRBJ2-7	NA	once	TGTGCCAGCAGTAACCCATCGGTGGTTCGCCCCTACGAGCAGTACTTC	CASSNPSVVRPYEQYF
TRBV7-9	TRBJ2-5	TRBD2	NA	TGTGCCAGCAGCTTAATGGGGGGGAGCCAAGAGACCCAGTACTTC	CASSLMGGSQETQYF